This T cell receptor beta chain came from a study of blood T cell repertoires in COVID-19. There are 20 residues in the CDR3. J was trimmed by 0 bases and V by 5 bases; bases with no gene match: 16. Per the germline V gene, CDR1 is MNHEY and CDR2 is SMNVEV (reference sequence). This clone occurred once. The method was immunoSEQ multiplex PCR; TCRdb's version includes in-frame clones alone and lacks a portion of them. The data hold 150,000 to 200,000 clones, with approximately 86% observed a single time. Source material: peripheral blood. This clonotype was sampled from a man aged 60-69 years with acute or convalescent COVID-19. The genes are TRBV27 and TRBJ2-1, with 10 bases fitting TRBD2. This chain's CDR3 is CASSRARPGTSDHSYNEQFF. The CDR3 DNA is TGTGCCAGCAGTAGAGCCCGTCCCGGGACTAGCGATCACTCCTACAATGAGCAGTTCTTC.